This T cell receptor beta chain was found in a study of shared clonotypes between healthy human individuals. In germline, CDR1 is SNHLY, CDR2 FYNNEI. CDR3 length: 14 amino acids. V lost 6 bases and J lost 6; bases outside the gene matches: 7. The input for sorted-subset replicate PCRs was around 0.2 ug DNA, 30,000 or so T cell genomes. Assay: immunoSEQ multiplex PCR; the TCRdb copy retains only in-frame clones and omits some. The repertoire has about a million clones, 75% of them found once; the top ten carry about 1.5%. Every donor was a Caucasian adult from Nashville, Tennessee. V is TRBV2 and J is TRBJ2-7; 11 positions agree with TRBD2. Sequences were obtained from memory CD4+ T cells sorted from blood. Regarding subset: CD45RA-negative fraction. This receptor was identified in a man younger than 35 in good health. CDR3 protein: CASRVSGRASEQYF. The CDR3, as DNA: TGTGCCAGCAGAGTTAGCGGGAGGGCCTCCGAGCAGTACTTC.